This TCR beta chain derives from a study of T-cell memory formation after mild COVID-19. Overall study findings and caveats: Mainly in CM and EM were contracting CD4+ clones; CD8+ were in EMRA. There were some responding clones in pre-infection memory, which suggested that cross-reactive memory had joined.

TCRdb reanalysed the 5' RACE reads using MiXCR and keeps one entry per CDR3 protein. The sample records about 82,000 distinct CDR3 sequences, 10% to 15% being singletons. About this clonotype: Its antigen is as yet unknown.

Source material: PBMCs or a T cell subset sorted from them (not recorded which). The sequence was collected from a man between 18 and 29 years old who had mild COVID-19 (a few samples of this study predate the infection). Cell type and time point are not known.

The CDR3: CASSLGLAVPLDTQYF. CDR3 DNA sequence: TGTGCCAGCAGTTTAGGACTAGCGGTTCCTCTGGATACGCAGTATTTT. V is TRBV27 and J is TRBJ2-3; 10 bases are shared with TRBD2. V shed 2 bases, J shed 6 bases, and the junction held 8 bases outside the gene matches. The germline CDR1 and CDR2 sequences are MNHEY and SMNVEV (reference sequence). The CDR3 consists of 16 residues.